This T cell receptor beta chain was captured in a study of cytomegalovirus exposure and HLA in healthy donors. Whole-study context: Out of roughly 200 million T cells, an earlier analysis found 117 million unique TCR beta sequences in total. Study-level findings and limits: Roughly uniform sequencing depth across donors was assumed, possibly incorrectly. A later analysis found that most CMV-associated TCR beta chains appeared HLA-restricted. The study listed approximately 160 cytomegalovirus-associated TCR beta chains.

Comments on this clone: No antigen is known for it.

The ends were cut back, 11 bases at V and 4 bases at J, with 12 bases in the middle. Germline V gene lookup returns CDR1 MNHEY and CDR2 SVGAGI. This CDR3 is built from 13 residues. PCR involved 60 Vbeta and 13 Jbeta primers. TCRdb's table, derived via immunoSEQ multiplex PCR, lists solely in-frame clones and lacks some. The sample has about 130,000 clones; roughly 80% are singletons. What was sequenced was PBMCs. V is TRBV6-5 and J is TRBJ1-6; D unresolved. The clonotype was recovered from a man aged 18-30 years in good health and CMV-seropositive. The CDR3 nucleotides read TGTGCCGCCGCCGCCGGTTATAATTCACCCCTCCACTTT. It translates to CAAAAGYNSPLHF.